This T cell receptor (beta chain) was retrieved from a study of control samples from healthy donors and cancer patients. The assay was immunoSEQ multiplex PCR, and TCRdb's table has in-frame clones only and misses some. Found here are under 450,000 clones, roughly 90% of them singletons; the top ten hold 5% to 7%. The V end was cut by 6 bases, the J end by 4 bases, with 12 bases between. There are 12 residues in the CDR3. Germline-derived CDR1 and CDR2 are SQVTM and ANQGSEA. The sequencing input was PBMCs. The chain employs TRBV29-1 and TRBJ1-1; a possible D gene is TRBD1 (6 bases). The sequence came from a man aged 35-49 years with head and neck cancer. The CDR3 region is CSVLEGGTEAFF. CDR3 in DNA: TGCAGCGTCCTTGAGGGGGGCACTGAAGCTTTCTTT.